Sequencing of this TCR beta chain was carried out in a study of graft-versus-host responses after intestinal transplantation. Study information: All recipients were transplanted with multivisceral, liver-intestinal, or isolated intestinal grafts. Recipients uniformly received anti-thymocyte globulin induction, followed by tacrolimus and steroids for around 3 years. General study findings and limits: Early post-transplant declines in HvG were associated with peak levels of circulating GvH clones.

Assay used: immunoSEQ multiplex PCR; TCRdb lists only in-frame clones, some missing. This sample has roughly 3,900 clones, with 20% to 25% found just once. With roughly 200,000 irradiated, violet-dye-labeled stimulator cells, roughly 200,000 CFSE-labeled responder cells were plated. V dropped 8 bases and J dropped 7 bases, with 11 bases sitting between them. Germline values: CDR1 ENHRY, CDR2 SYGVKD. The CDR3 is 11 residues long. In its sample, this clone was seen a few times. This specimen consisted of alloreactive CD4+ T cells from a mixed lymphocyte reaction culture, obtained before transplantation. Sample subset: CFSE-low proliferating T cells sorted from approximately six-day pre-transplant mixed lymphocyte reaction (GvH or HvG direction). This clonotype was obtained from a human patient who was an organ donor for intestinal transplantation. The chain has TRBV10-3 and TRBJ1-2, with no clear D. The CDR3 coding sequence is TGTGCCATCGGGTCAGGCTTTGGCTACACCTTC. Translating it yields CAIGSGFGYTF.